This is a list of T cell receptor beta chains from one sample in a study of OX40 agonist ivuxolimab in advanced cancers. Sequencing was performed with immunoSEQ multiplex PCR; in TCRdb, only in-frame clones are kept and a portion is missing. This table has around 22,000 clones, 70% to 90% appearing once. Sample: CD4+ or CD8+ T cells sorted from blood, taken in a trial of the OX40 agonist ivuxolimab. Source of these receptors: an adult with an advanced solid tumor such as melanoma, head and neck, liver or kidney cancer. CDR3s include the opening cysteine and the closing phenylalanine or tryptophan. The D gene is left open where the match is weak. For some rows the clone size is stated as once, few or many, or as a class when expanded; others skip it.

>TRBJ2-7|-|-|TRBV10-3|14
TGTGCCATCAGTGAGTCGAACAGGGTCGACGAGCAGTACTTC
CAISESNRVDEQYF
>TRBJ2-1|-|-|TRBV10-2|14
TGCGCCAGCAGTGAGTCTGCCTTTAGCGATGAGCAGTTCTTC
CASSESAFSDEQFF
>TRBJ2-7|-|-|TRBV5-1|11
TGTGCCAGCAGCTCCTCCTACGAGCAGTACTTC
CASSSSYEQYF
>TRBJ2-7|TRBD2|-|TRBV27|13
TGTGCCAGCAGAAGGGAGGGGTGGAACGAGCAGTACTTC
CASRREGWNEQYF
>TRBJ1-5|-|-|TRBV15|13
TGTGCCACCAGCAGGTACAGCAATCAGCCCCAGCATTTT
CATSRYSNQPQHF
>TRBJ2-7|-|once|TRBV7-2|14
TGTGCCAGCAGCTTAGATGGAGGGAACTACGAGCAGTACTTC
CASSLDGGNYEQYF
>TRBJ2-2|TRBD2|-|TRBV9|15
TGTGCCAGCAAGGGACTAGCGGGAGGGACCGGGGAGCTGTTTTTT
CASKGLAGGTGELFF
>TRBJ2-5|TRBD2|-|TRBV6-5|13
TGTGCCACCCTAGCGGGAGATAAAGAGACCCAGTACTTC
CATLAGDKETQYF
>TRBJ2-7|TRBD2|once|TRBV7-8|19
TGTGCCAGCAGCTTAAATCAGTGGGTCGAGCGGGAGAAGAGACACGAGCAGTACTTC
CASSLNQWVEREKRHEQYF
>TRBJ2-3|-|-|TRBV7-2|14
TGTGCCAGCAGCTTAGCGTTGGGTACAGATACGCAGTATTTT
CASSLALGTDTQYF
>TRBJ2-2|-|-|TRBV9|20
TGTGCCAGCAGCGTAGGAATCTCAAGCCACAGACAGAGAAACACCGGGGAGCTGTTTTTT
CASSVGISSHRQRNTGELFF
>TRBJ2-7|TRBD2|-|TRBV27|15
TGTGCCAGCAGTTTCCTAGCGGGAGAGGGCTACGAGCAGTACTTC
CASSFLAGEGYEQYF
>TRBJ1-4|TRBD1|-|TRBV2|14
TGTGCCAGCACCCCGGGACAGCTTAATGAAAAACTGTTTTTT
CASTPGQLNEKLFF
>TRBJ2-2|-|-|TRBV4-2|12
TGTGCCAGCAGCCCCCTGTCCAAGGAGCTGTTTTTT
CASSPLSKELFF
>TRBJ2-1|-|-|TRBV27|17
TGTGCCAGCAGTTTATCGGTGTGGCAGGGCTCCTACAATGAGCAGTTCTTC
CASSLSVWQGSYNEQFF
>TRBJ2-1|TRBD2|-|TRBV19|16
TGTGCCAGTAGTATAGAATCTGGGAGGGCCTACAATGAGCAGTTCTTC
CASSIESGRAYNEQFF
>TRBJ2-7|TRBD2|-|TRBV11-2|15
TGTGCCAGCAGCTCCGGGACTAGGCTTTCCTACGAGCAGTACTTC
CASSSGTRLSYEQYF
>TRBJ2-7|-|-|TRBV11-2|15
TGTGCCAGCAGCCCGCTACTATTTAGCGCTGGCGAGCAGTACTTC
CASSPLLFSAGEQYF
>TRBJ2-1|TRBD2|-|TRBV9|17
TGTGCCAGCAGCCCGCGCCTCCTGGGACTAGGATCCGATGAGCAGTTCTTC
CASSPRLLGLGSDEQFF
>TRBJ2-7|-|few|TRBV5-1|13
TGCGCCAGCAGCCGAACAGGGTCCCACGAGCAGTACTTC
CASSRTGSHEQYF
>TRBJ1-2|TRBD1|-|TRBV19|18
TGTGCCAGTAGACCGATAATAGGGGGCGAAAGCGCTAACTATGGCTACACCTTC
CASRPIIGGESANYGYTF
>TRBJ2-1|-|-|TRBV4-1|14
TGCGCCAGCAGCCAAGTAGTCGACTACAATGAGCAGTTCTTC
CASSQVVDYNEQFF
>TRBJ2-5|TRBD2|-|TRBV4-1|16
TGCGCCAGCAGCCACCCTAGCGGGAATGGTCAAGAGACCCAGTACTTC
CASSHPSGNGQETQYF
>TRBJ1-1|-|-|TRBV5-1|15
TGCGCCAGCAGCTCCGAGACGGATATGAACACTGAAGCTTTCTTT
CASSSETDMNTEAFF
>TRBJ2-1|TRBD2|-|TRBV7-8|15
TGTGCCAGCAGCACAGTGCTAGCGGGCCACAATGAGCAGTTCTTC
CASSTVLAGHNEQFF
>TRBJ2-1|-|-|TRBV6-5|16
TGTGCCAGCAGTTACTCAGAGCGGTCCTCCTACAATGAGCAGTTCTTC
CASSYSERSSYNEQFF
>TRBJ2-7|TRBD2|once|TRBV27|12
TGTGCCAGCCGGGGGGGGTATCGGGAGCAGTACTTC
CASRGGYREQYF
>TRBJ2-7|TRBD1|-|TRBV7-9|16
TGTGCCAGCAGCTTAGACGCCGGGACAGGGCTCAACGAGCAGTACTTC
CASSLDAGTGLNEQYF
>TRBJ2-1|TRBD2|medium-sized|TRBV4-1|17
TGCGCCAGCAGCCAAGGGAGGGCGGGAGTCGCCTACAATGAGCAGTTCTTC
CASSQGRAGVAYNEQFF
>TRBJ2-7|-|-|TRBV5-4|14
TGTGCCAGCAGCCCCGTTCTGGGGGACTACGAGCAGTACTTC
CASSPVLGDYEQYF
>TRBJ2-7|-|once|TRBV11-3|12
TGTGCCAGCAGCTCCGGGACGTACGAGCAGTACTTC
CASSSGTYEQYF
>TRBJ2-1|TRBD2|-|TRBV13|15
TGTGCCAGCAGCGCTAGCGGGAGACTTGGGGATGAGCAGTTCTTC
CASSASGRLGDEQFF
>TRBJ1-3|TRBD1|once|TRBV9|19
TGTGCCAGCAGCGCCCCAAGGGCTGGACAGGGAAACTCTGGAAACACCATATATTTT
CASSAPRAGQGNSGNTIYF
>TRBJ1-1|TRBD1|-|TRBV29-1|13
TGCAGCGTTCTGGGACAGGGGAACACTGAAGCTTTCTTT
CSVLGQGNTEAFF
>TRBJ2-7|-|-|TRBV7-2|14
TGTGCCAGCAGCTTCGGGGGAACCTCCTACGAGCAGTACTTC
CASSFGGTSYEQYF
>TRBJ2-7|-|-|TRBV7-8|15
TGTGCCAGCAGCCTTTGGACGGGAAGGGTATACGAGCAGTACTTC
CASSLWTGRVYEQYF